Listed here are 29 T cell receptor beta chains from one sample, sequenced in a study of T cells after yellow fever vaccination. TCRdb reprocessed the 5' RACE reads with MiXCR, giving one entry per CDR3 protein. The data hold approximately 250,000 distinct CDR3 sequences, with over 6.5% observed a single time. The material was CD4+ T cells sorted from PBMCs, obtained on the day of the yellow fever booster vaccination. The receptors come from a man under 40 who received the YFV17D yellow fever vaccine.

This clonotype was recorded at least ten times. The chain recombines TRBV7-6 with TRBJ1-4; TRBD1 might be the D (5 bases). V was trimmed by 6 bases and J by 8 bases, leaving 16 bases between them. The CDR3 covers 14 residues. CDR1 and CDR2 (germline): SGHVS, FNYEAQ. CDR3 sequence reads: CASRRAGRDEKLFF. CDR3 bases: TGTGCCAGCAGGCGGGCGGGCAGGGACGAAAAACTGTTTTTT.

This clonotype was seen a handful of times. CDR3 loop: CASSFDGQGKNTIYF. The DNA of the CDR3 is TGTGCCAGCAGCTTCGACGGACAGGGAAAAAACACCATATATTTT. V and J are TRBV7-2 and TRBJ1-3; 8 nucleotides align to TRBD1. Per germline, CDR1 SGHTA and CDR2 FQGNSA. The CDR3 loop spans 15 amino acids. V was pared by 3 bases and J by 6 bases, with 7 bases of the junction left unmatched.

DNA of the CDR3: TGTGCCAGCAGCGTAGACCCTAGTAGTAGCGGAGACAATGAGCAGTTCTTC. Its translation is CASSVDPSSSGDNEQFF. The chain joins TRBV9 to TRBJ2-1, with D perhaps matching TRBD2 (6 bases). The germline V gene encodes CDR1 SGDLS and CDR2 YYNGEE. With 0 bases removed from V and 5 bases from J, the gap between germline ends came to 18 bases. This CDR3 contains 17 residues.

This clonotype was counted many times. CDR3 coding DNA: TGTGCCAGCAGACTAGCGGGAGTGCGTGAGCAGTTCTTC. This gives the protein CASRLAGVREQFF. This chain joins TRBV5-6 and TRBJ2-1, with 11 positions matching TRBD2. CDR1 and CDR2 (germline): SGHDT, YYEEEE. This CDR3 has 13 residues. V was clipped by 5 bases and J by 9 bases; unmatched bases: 4.

This clonotype has ten or more counts. The rearrangement joins TRBV7-2 to TRBJ2-1, with TRBD1 identical over 7 bases. In germline, CDR1 is SGHTA, CDR2 FQGNSA. The CDR3 is made up of 14 amino acids. The V gene end was trimmed by 5 bases and the J gene end by 11 bases; junction bases not matched to a gene: 12. CDR3 bases: TGTGCCAGCAGCCCCGGGACAGTTGACGCTCAGCAGTTCTTC. It codes for CASSPGTVDAQQFF.

This clonotype showed up many times. The CDR3 sequence is CSARGLRIGLGSTDTQYF. CDR3 coding DNA: TGCAGTGCTAGAGGGCTTCGAATAGGACTAGGCAGCACAGATACGCAGTATTTT. The V call is TRBV20-1, the J call TRBJ2-3, with 7 bases lining up with TRBD2. CDR3 length equals 18 residues. The J segment lost 0 bases and the V segment lost 1 base, leaving 13 bases of the junction unmatched. CDR1 is DFQATT, CDR2 SNEGSKA, per germline (reference sequence).

This clonotype was seen ten or more times. The chain combines TRBV20-1 with TRBJ2-3; D is perhaps TRBD2 (6 bases). Germline V gene data show CDR1 as DFQATT and CDR2 as SNEGSKA (reference sequence). V was cut by 6 bases and J by 1 base, with 17 bases left in between. The CDR3 runs to 15 residues. Here the CDR3 DNA reads TGCAGTGCCCCTCATCCGGGGGTTGGCACAGATACGCAGTATTTT. Translated, it gives CSAPHPGVGTDTQYF.

Concerning this clonotype: Compared with germline, one end of the junction differs, possibly owing to a read error. The V call is TRBV7-3, the J call TRBJ2-1; 13 bases map to TRBD2. This CDR3 comprises 17 residues. Germline V gene data show CDR1 as SGHTA and CDR2 as FQGTGA. Here the CDR3 reads CACSAHTGLAGVNEQFF. The DNA of the CDR3 is TGTGCCTGCAGCGCCCATACCGGACTAGCGGGAGTGAATGAGCAGTTCTTC.

This rearrangement joins TRBV11-2 to TRBJ2-5; 11 nucleotides agree with TRBD2. The junction had 7 bases not matched to a gene; V was cut back by 3 bases and J by 4 bases. Germline V gene data show CDR1 as SGHAT and CDR2 as FQNNGV. The CDR3 runs 16 residues. CDR3 nucleotide sequence: TGTGCCAGCAGCTTCCTCGGGACTAGCGGAGGAGAGACCCAGTACTTC. Its translation: CASSFLGTSGGETQYF.

This clonotype was counted between two and nine times. The rearrangement links TRBV11-2 to TRBJ1-1, with a tentative D call TRBD1 (5 bases). With 2 bases removed from V and 9 bases from J, the gap between germline ends came to 13 bases. The CDR3 totals 13 residues. Germline V gene lookup returns CDR1 SGHAT and CDR2 FQNNGV. Here the CDR3 DNA reads TGTGCCAGCAGCTTAAATAGGGACGCCCAAGCTTTCTTT. Protein: CASSLNRDAQAFF. Full variable domain (outside the CDR3, taken from reference TRBV11-2 and TRBJ1-1): EAGVAQSPRYKIIEKRQSVAFWCNPISGHATLYWYQQILGQGPKLLIQFQNNGVVDDSQLPKDRFSAERLKGVDSTLKIQPAKLEDSAVYLCASSLNRDAQAFFGQGTRLTVV.

This clonotype was seen many times. This chain connects TRBV7-2 to TRBJ2-7, with 8 nucleotides matching TRBD2. CDR1 and CDR2 from the germline V gene are SGHTA and FQGNSA. Trimming removed 2 bases from V and 5 bases from J; junction bases left unmatched: 2. The CDR3 is 13 amino acids. For the CDR3, the DNA is TGTGCCAGCAGCTTACGCGGGGGGAACGAGCAGTACTTC. Its translation is CASSLRGGNEQYF.

This clonotype was counted only a few times. The rearrangement joins TRBV7-9 to TRBJ2-1; no definite D call. The CDR3 length is 12 residues. Deletions cut 6 bases from V and 4 bases from J, with 7 bases between. Germline CDR1 reads SEHNR; CDR2 reads FQNEAQ (reference sequence). The DNA of the CDR3 is TGTGCCAGCAGAAGGTCTTACAATGAGCAGTTCTTC. As protein: CASRRSYNEQFF.

This clonotype showed up many times. V usage is TRBV7-9 and J usage is TRBJ2-1; 9 positions match TRBD2. Germline V gene lookup returns CDR1 SEHNR and CDR2 FQNEAQ (reference sequence). The CDR3 has 20 residues. Unmatched junction bases numbered 24, after V lost 5 bases and J lost 7 bases. The CDR3 region is CASSPLGGRLAGRRGNEQFF. The CDR3 DNA reads TGTGCCAGCAGCCCCCTCGGGGGCAGGCTAGCGGGAAGGAGAGGAAATGAGCAGTTCTTC.

Only a few counts were recorded for this clonotype. The chain employs TRBV4-3 and TRBJ2-3; 9 bases are a match to TRBD1. V lost 2 bases and J lost 1; bases outside the gene matches: 4. CDR1 is LGHNA and CDR2 is YSLEER in the germline V gene. This CDR3 region has 16 residues. CDR3 region: CASSQTQGAGTDTQYF. The CDR3 coding sequence is TGCGCCAGCAGCCAAACACAGGGGGCCGGCACAGATACGCAGTATTTT.

This clonotype was recorded a few times. V usage is TRBV20-1 and J usage is TRBJ2-7; 7 nucleotides align to TRBD1. Germline values: CDR1 DFQATT, CDR2 SNEGSKA (reference sequence). CDR3 size: 14 residues. V lost 0 bases, J lost 4 bases, and 6 bases stayed unmatched. The CDR3 DNA follows: TGCAGTGCTAGAGACTTGGACAGGAGGTACGAGCAGTACTTC. Translating gives CSARDLDRRYEQYF.

This clonotype has only a few counts. The V gene is TRBV5-4, the J gene TRBJ1-1; D gene unclear. The CDR3 covers 13 residues. The ends were cut back, 1 base at V and 1 base at J, with 5 bases in the middle. Germline CDR1 is SGHNT and CDR2 is YYREEE (reference sequence). This CDR3 reads CASSLPRNTEAFF. The CDR3 DNA reads as TGTGCCAGCAGCTTGCCCCGGAACACTGAAGCTTTCTTT.

In its sample, this clonotype was seen many times. The CDR3 coding sequence is TGTGCCAGCAGTGACAACAGGGATTCTGAGACCCAGTACTTC. This encodes CASSDNRDSETQYF. The gene calls are TRBV2 and TRBJ2-5, with D perhaps TRBD1 (6 bases). The CDR3 is 14 amino acids. Germline V lookup: CDR1 SNHLY, CDR2 FYNNEI. The V end lost 3 bases, the J end lost 5 bases, and 13 bases lay between the germline ends.

This sequence joins TRBV5-1 and TRBJ2-7; 7 bases fit TRBD1. V was pared by 1 base and J by 7 bases, with 5 bases of the junction left unmatched. Germline assignment: CDR1 SGHRS and CDR2 YFSETQ. This CDR3 has 13 amino acids. The CDR3 DNA reads TGCGCCAGCAGCTTGCGCAGACAGGGAGAGCAGTACTTC. Amino acids: CASSLRRQGEQYF.

This clonotype came up a few times. The rearrangement uses TRBV29-1 and TRBJ2-7, with TRBD2 identical over 7 bases. Germline V lookup: CDR1 SQVTM, CDR2 ANQGSEA. This CDR3 region has 16 residues. J lost 2 bases, V lost 4 bases, and 14 bases had no gene match. This CDR3 is CSVGGVAGTMAYEQYF. The CDR3 region has the DNA TGCAGCGTTGGAGGGGTCGCCGGGACTATGGCCTACGAGCAGTACTTC.

This clonotype was seen ten or more times. This chain uses TRBV29-1 with TRBJ2-1; no clear D gene. V gave up 2 bases and J gave up 9 bases, with 11 bases separating them. Looked up from germline, CDR1 is SQVTM and CDR2 is ANQGSEA. The CDR3 contains 12 residues. The CDR3 DNA sequence: TGCAGCGTTGAATCGTGGTGGGGTGAGCAGTTCTTC. Translating it yields CSVESWWGEQFF.

V gene TRBV25-1 combines with J gene TRBJ1-6; TRBD1 might be the D (5 bases). CDR3 length equals 17 residues. CDR1 and CDR2 (germline): MGHDK, SYGVNS. With 1 base removed from V and 11 bases from J, the gap between germline ends came to 21 bases. This CDR3 is CASSESVPGSRGPPLHF. CDR3 bases: TGTGCCAGCAGTGAATCAGTTCCCGGGTCAAGGGGTCCACCCCTCCACTTT.

This clonotype was found a few times. The chain uses TRBV7-2 and TRBJ2-1, with 7 positions matching TRBD1. CDR1 is SGHTA, CDR2 FQGNSA, per germline. There are 15 residues in the CDR3. After removal of 1 base from V and 7 bases from J, the junction contained 7 bases not matched to a gene. Here the CDR3 DNA reads TGTGCCAGCAGCTTAGTTGGGGACAGTACAAATGAGCAGTTCTTC. Translating it yields CASSLVGDSTNEQFF.

This clonotype was seen only a few times. V usage is TRBV6-1 and J usage is TRBJ2-1; 13 bases are shared with TRBD2. Trimming cost V 5 bases and J 7 bases; bases outside gene matches: 5. CDR1 is MNHNS and CDR2 is SASEGT in the germline V gene. This CDR3 has 15 residues. The CDR3 DNA reads as TGTGCCAGCAGTAGACTAGCGGGAGGATGGAATGAGCAGTTCTTC. Encoded protein: CASSRLAGGWNEQFF.

Comments on this clonotype: A much larger clone lies one base from this, so it may be a read error. This chain links TRBV7-2 with TRBJ2-5, with D perhaps given as TRBD1 or TRBD2 (5 bases each). Germline CDR1 SGHTA, CDR2 FQGNSA. Trimming removed 11 bases at V and 2 bases at J, with 18 bases between. The CDR3 covers 14 residues. CDR3 nucleotides: TGTGCCGGCAATGACTACAGGACACAAGAGACCCAGTACTTC. Translation: CAGNDYRTQETQYF.

This clonotype was seen repeatedly, ten times or more. The chain is built from TRBV6-2 or TRBV6-3 and TRBJ1-5; 11 bases line up with TRBD1. With 8 bases clipped from V and 7 bases from J, the junction kept 7 bases outside the gene matches. CDR3 size: 14 residues. Looked up from germline, CDR1 is MNHEY and CDR2 is SVGEGT. The CDR3 region is CASGGTGGRQPQHF. CDR3 coding DNA: TGTGCCAGCGGAGGGACAGGGGGGCGGCAGCCCCAGCATTTT.

This clonotype was picked up many times. This chain connects TRBV12-3 or TRBV12-4 to TRBJ2-7; the D is unclear. This CDR3 spans 11 amino acids. Trimming left V 6 bases short and J 4 bases short, with 7 bases between. The CDR3 loop reads CASSVGYEQYF. CDR3 DNA sequence: TGTGCCAGCAGCGTGGGTTACGAGCAGTACTTC.

This clonotype was detected many times. The chain employs TRBV6-5 and TRBJ2-7, with D possibly being TRBD1 (6 bases). Germline values: CDR1 MNHEY, CDR2 SVGAGI. The CDR3 is 14 amino acids. V lost 6 bases to trimming and J lost 0 bases, with 12 bases between them. The CDR3, as DNA: TGTGCCAGCAGCACAGGGTTTCCCTCCTACGAGCAGTACTTC. This gives the protein CASSTGFPSYEQYF.

This clonotype was counted only a few times. This sequence joins TRBV6-2 or TRBV6-3 and TRBJ2-1, with D possibly being TRBD2 (6 bases). CDR3 length: 15 amino acids. Germline V gene data show CDR1 as MNHEY and CDR2 as SVGEGT. V lost 6 bases and J 2 bases, leaving 14 bases between the germline ends. This CDR3 is CASSRLSGTYNEQFF. CDR3 nucleotide sequence: TGTGCCAGCAGCCGCCTTAGCGGAACCTACAATGAGCAGTTCTTC.

This clonotype was seen only a few times. The rearrangement joins TRBV20-1 to TRBJ2-3; possibly TRBD2 for D (6 bases). Germline V gives CDR1 DFQATT, CDR2 SNEGSKA (reference sequence). The CDR3 is 15 residues long. The germline V and J ends were trimmed by 3 bases and 5 bases, with 18 bases remaining between them. The CDR3 bases are TGCAGTGCTAGGGGCCGGGGCGGGACCCAAGATACGCAGTATTTT. It encodes CSARGRGGTQDTQYF.